This T cell receptor beta chain was captured by sequencing in a study of control samples from healthy donors and cancer patients. This clone was detected once. The junction differs from germline at one of its ends, possibly a read error. Sequencing used immunoSEQ multiplex PCR; TCRdb keeps in-frame clones, though not all of them. The table lists roughly 370,000 clones, around nine tenths of them singletons. Germline V CDR1 and CDR2: SEHNR, FQNEAQ (reference sequence). The CDR3 is 16 residues long. The specimen was PBMCs. The chain couples TRBV7-9 to TRBJ2-1; 8 bases match TRBD2. This sequence originates from a man aged 35 to 55 with head and neck cancer. The CDR3 nucleotides are TGTGCCAGCAGCTCATTGGGACTAGTCGGGCACAATGAACAGTTCTTC. It translates to CASSSLGLVGHNEQFF.